These 14 T cell receptor beta chains were sequenced from one sample in a study of early T cells in non-severe SARS-CoV-2 infection. TCRdb analysed the 5' RACE reads with MiXCR anew, one entry per CDR3 protein. The profile shows 68,000 or so distinct CDR3 sequences, 12% of them singletons. Sequencing was done on a sample of whole blood. The receptors here all came from an adult who was a healthcare worker with PCR-confirmed SARS-CoV-2 infection or an uninfected control (not recorded which).

This clonotype was seen at least ten times. This chain joins TRBV12-3 or TRBV12-4 and TRBJ2-3, with 8 nucleotides matching TRBD2. The junction had 4 bases not matched to a gene; V was cut back by 3 bases and J by 2 bases. CDR3 length equals 15 residues. This CDR3 reads CASSFLAGTTDTQYF. CDR3 nucleotides: TGTGCCAGCAGTTTTTTAGCGGGGACCACAGATACGCAGTATTTT.

This clonotype was recorded many times. The chain combines TRBV12-3 or TRBV12-4 with TRBJ2-2; no clear D. This CDR3 comprises 15 residues. Trimming removed 4 bases at V and 5 bases at J, with 14 bases between. In DNA form, the CDR3 reads TGTGCCAGCAGTTCCCCCCGGCTGGGGACCGGGGAGCTGTTTTTT. As protein: CASSSPRLGTGELFF.

This clonotype has ten or more counts. The chain is built from TRBV20-1 and TRBJ2-3, with TRBD1 as a possible D gene (5 bases). Germline V gene sequence: CDR1 DFQATT, CDR2 SNEGSKA (reference sequence). Trimming removed 8 bases from V and 4 bases from J, with 16 bases in between. The CDR3 totals 13 residues. CDR3 sequence reads: CSTFRVGADTQYF. The CDR3 bases are TGCAGTACATTCAGGGTGGGTGCAGATACGCAGTATTTT.

The chain is built from TRBV7-9 and TRBJ2-1; D ambiguous. This CDR3 has 13 amino acids. Germline CDR1 is SEHNR and CDR2 is FQNEAQ (reference sequence). With 3 bases removed from V and 6 bases from J, the gap between germline ends came to 9 bases. The CDR3: CASSFSGVNEQFF. CDR3 sequence (DNA): TGTGCCAGCAGCTTTAGTGGGGTCAATGAGCAGTTCTTC.

This chain uses TRBV7-2 with TRBJ2-3; D ambiguous. V was pared by 0 bases and J by 3 bases, with 7 bases between. This CDR3 is 14 amino acids long. Per germline, CDR1 SGHTA and CDR2 FQGNSA. The CDR3 loop reads CASSLAHPTDTQYF. The CDR3 region has the DNA TGTGCCAGCAGCTTAGCCCATCCTACAGATACGCAGTATTTT.

The sample holds a few counts of this clonotype. V gene TRBV11-2 combines with J gene TRBJ2-1, with D possibly TRBD2 on 7 matching bases. The germline CDR1 and CDR2 sequences are SGHAT and FQNNGV. CDR3 length: 15 residues. V lost 2 bases, J lost 9 bases, and 17 bases lay in between. In nucleotides, the CDR3 is TGTGCCAGCAGCTTACATGGCGGGGGCCTGGGTGAGCAGTTCTTC. This codes for CASSLHGGGLGEQFF.

This clonotype was observed many times. This rearrangement joins TRBV5-6 to TRBJ1-6; 8 nucleotides agree with TRBD1. The CDR3 is 15 amino acids. Germline trimming cut 2 bases from V and 7 bases from J; bases unmatched to any gene: 5. Germline CDR1 is SGHDT and CDR2 is YYEEEE. The CDR3 nucleotides read TGTGCCAGCAGCTTAGTACCAGGGGGCAATTCACCCCTCCACTTT. Translating gives CASSLVPGGNSPLHF.

This clonotype was recorded at least ten times. The chain couples TRBV6-6 to TRBJ1-2, with D unclear. The CDR3 runs 15 residues. The V end lost 0 bases, the J end lost 0 bases, and 8 bases lay between the germline ends. CDR1 and CDR2 from the germline V gene are MNHNY and SVGAGI (reference sequence). CDR3 residues: CASSYSPIANYGYTF. The CDR3 DNA reads as TGTGCCAGCAGTTACTCTCCCATAGCTAACTATGGCTACACCTTC.

To note about this clonotype: The germline gene is not matched at one end of the junction; a read error may be the cause. This sequence joins TRBV7-7 and TRBJ2-3; TRBD2 agrees at 14 bases. The CDR3 length is 16 residues. Germline CDR1 is SSHAT and CDR2 is FNYEAQ (reference sequence). CDR3 protein: CASSLGLAGGSDTQYF. CDR3 DNA sequence: TGTGCTAGCAGCTTAGGACTAGCGGGGGGATCAGATACGCAGTATTTT.

The chain links TRBV2 to TRBJ1-1; D not certain. The CDR3 is 13 residues long. The germline V gene has CDR1 SNHLY and CDR2 FYNNEI. Between the trimmed V and J ends, which lost 1 base and 2 bases, there was a span of 5 bases. CDR3 loop: CASSEDSNTEAFF. CDR3 nucleotide sequence: TGTGCCAGCAGTGAAGACAGCAACACTGAAGCTTTCTTT.

This clonotype was recorded at least ten times. The chain has TRBV5-1 and TRBJ2-3; D remains unclear. Germline V gene sequence: CDR1 SGHRS, CDR2 YFSETQ. V was shortened by 0 bases and J by 2 bases, with 7 bases between the two germline ends. This CDR3 is 14 amino acids long. The CDR3 nucleotides read TGCGCCAGCAGCTTGGGTACAGCCACAGATACGCAGTATTTT. It yields the protein CASSLGTATDTQYF. The full variable domain, its missing parts supplied by reference TRBV5-1 and TRBJ2-3, is KAGVTQTPRYLIKTRGQQVTLSCSPISGHRSVSWYQQTPGQGLQFLFEYFSETQRNKGNFPGRFSGRQFSNSRSEMNVSTLELGDSALYLCASSLGTATDTQYFGPGTRLTVL.

The DNA of the CDR3 is TGTGCCAGCAGTTTATGGGGGAGGGCCTACGAGCAGTACTTC. This codes for CASSLWGRAYEQYF. The chain links TRBV28 to TRBJ2-7, with TRBD2 identical over 7 bases. There are 14 residues in the CDR3. After removal of 0 bases from V and 2 bases from J, the junction contained 1 base not matched to a gene. Germline CDR1 is MDHEN and CDR2 is SYDVKM.

The rearrangement uses TRBV11-2 and TRBJ2-1; tentatively, D is TRBD2 (6 bases). V shed 4 bases and J shed 3 bases, with 22 bases lying between them. CDR3 length equals 18 residues. CDR1 and CDR2 (germline): SGHAT, FQNNGV. The CDR3 protein is CASSSIRPERAFYNEQFF. CDR3 bases: TGTGCCAGCAGCTCAATACGCCCCGAGCGGGCCTTCTACAATGAGCAGTTCTTC.

This clonotype has ten or more counts. The rearrangement links TRBV6-1 to TRBJ1-1; no definite D call. The CDR3 covers 13 residues. Trimming stripped 8 bases from V and 0 bases from J, with 10 bases between. Germline CDR1 is MNHNS and CDR2 is SASEGT. Written as DNA, the CDR3 is TGTGCCAGCGGCAGCCCGATGAACACTGAAGCTTTCTTT. Its translation: CASGSPMNTEAFF.